A selection of T cell receptor beta chains follows, all from one sample in a study of blood T cells in healthy people across ages. TCRdb ran MiXCR on the 5' RACE reads and lists one entry per CDR3 protein. The sample contains under 2,000,000 distinct CDR3 sequences, roughly 49% of which appear only once. The material sequenced was blood. These receptors all stem from a woman aged 40 to 50 in good health. The CDR3 runs from the conserved cysteine through the conserved F or W. The D gene is left open where the match is weak. Size is stated for part of the rows, as once, few or many counts, or as a class when the clone is expanded.

abundance	v_gene	j_gene	d_gene	CDR3aa	CDR3nt
NA	TRBV4-2	TRBJ2-1	NA	CASSQSGSCNEQFF	TGTGCCAGCAGCCAAAGTGGATCCTGCAATGAGCAGTTCTTC
few	TRBV6-5	TRBJ2-5	TRBD2	CASTVVAGTQETQYF	TGTGCCAGCACAGTAGTAGCGGGGACTCAAGAGACCCAGTACTTC
few	TRBV6-5	TRBJ2-5	NA	CASSYSTTDQETQYF	TGTGCCAGCAGTTACTCGACTACAGACCAAGAGACCCAGTACTTC
few	TRBV20-1	TRBJ1-2	NA	CSARAPNTLLLYGYTF	TGCAGTGCTAGAGCCCCTAACACCCTTTTGCTCTATGGCTACACCTTC
NA	TRBV29-1	TRBJ2-7	TRBD2	CSVAGGTYEQYF	TGCAGCGTTGCCGGGGGGACCTACGAGCAGTACTTC
NA	TRBV6-2/TRBV6-3	TRBJ2-1	TRBD2	CASLAGVINEQFF	TGTGCCAGCCTAGCGGGGGTTATCAATGAGCAGTTCTTC
NA	TRBV5-1	TRBJ2-5	NA	CASSLATAPQTQYF	TGCGCCAGCAGCTTGGCGACAGCTCCCCAGACCCAGTACTTC
NA	TRBV12-3/TRBV12-4	TRBJ1-2	TRBD1	CASSRRDRGILTF	TGTGCCAGCAGCCGACGGGACAGGGGCATTCTCACCTTC
NA	TRBV5-1	TRBJ2-3	NA	CASSFLGITDTQYF	TGCGCCAGCAGCTTTTTGGGCATCACAGATACGCAGTATTTT
few	TRBV5-1	TRBJ2-1	TRBD1	CASSLSQGAMFGDEQFF	TGCGCCAGCAGCTTGTCCCAGGGGGCAATGTTCGGCGATGAGCAGTTCTTC
once	TRBV13	TRBJ2-6	NA	CASSLGGVRVSVLTF	TGTGCCAGCAGCTTAGGCGGGGTCAGGGTATCCGTCCTGACTTTC
NA	TRBV20-1	TRBJ2-4	TRBD1	CSAPRQGEVKNIQYF	TGCAGTGCTCCTCGACAGGGGGAAGTCAAAAACATTCAGTACTTC
few	TRBV5-1	TRBJ2-7	NA	CASSLARRGSPYEQYF	TGCGCCAGCAGCTTGGCCCGCAGGGGCTCCCCCTACGAGCAGTACTTC
NA	TRBV20-1	TRBJ1-2	TRBD1	CSASLNRGPGYTF	TGCAGTGCTAGCTTAAACAGGGGGCCCGGCTACACCTTC
few	TRBV29-1	TRBJ2-3	TRBD1	CSAADRGRTDTQYF	TGCAGCGCCGCGGACAGGGGTAGGACAGATACGCAGTATTTT
once	TRBV3-1	TRBJ2-5	TRBD2	CVSSQGWRGEQYF	TGTGTCAGCAGCCAAGGTTGGCGGGGGGAGCAGTACTTC
few	TRBV4-3	TRBJ2-5	TRBD1	CASSTRTGAVAETQYF	TGCGCCAGCAGCACACGGACAGGGGCGGTCGCTGAGACCCAGTACTTC
NA	TRBV29-1	TRBJ1-2	TRBD1	CSVVRGQGYGYTF	TGCAGCGTTGTCAGGGGACAGGGCTATGGCTACACCTTC
NA	TRBV5-1	TRBJ2-7	NA	CASSPGAVAGYEQYF	TGCGCCAGCAGCCCGGGCGCGGTTGCCGGTTACGAGCAGTACTTC
NA	TRBV6-5	TRBJ2-1	NA	CASRPATSNEQFF	TGTGCCAGCAGACCCGCGACCTCCAATGAGCAGTTCTTC
NA	TRBV27	TRBJ1-5	TRBD1	CASSPSTGIGNQPQHF	TGTGCCAGCAGTCCATCGACAGGGATCGGCAATCAGCCCCAGCATTTT
NA	TRBV6-5	TRBJ1-2	NA	CASSYLTSGTNYGYTF	TGTGCCAGCAGTTACCTGACCTCCGGGACCAACTATGGCTACACCTTC
NA	TRBV10-3	TRBJ1-4	NA	CAISESGPPGEKLFF	TGTGCCATCAGTGAGTCGGGCCCCCCGGGAGAAAAACTGTTTTTT
NA	TRBV10-2	TRBJ2-3	TRBD2	CASSPSGGHLRTQYF	TGCGCCAGCAGTCCTAGCGGGGGCCATCTCCGGACGCAGTATTTT
NA	TRBV5-1	TRBJ2-1	NA	CASSLYKGEIYNEQFF	TGCGCCAGCAGCCTTTACAAAGGGGAAATTTACAATGAGCAGTTCTTC
NA	TRBV3-1	TRBJ1-5	NA	CASSQDRGYQPQHF	TGTGCCAGCAGCCAAGATCGTGGTTATCAGCCCCAGCATTTT
NA	TRBV5-5	TRBJ2-3	NA	CASSSPWTVALAQYF	TGTGCCAGCAGCTCCCCATGGACGGTCGCCTTGGCGCAGTATTTT
NA	TRBV19	TRBJ2-1	TRBD1	CASSIGGQGLSYNEQFF	TGTGCCAGTAGTATAGGTGGACAGGGACTCTCCTACAATGAGCAGTTCTTC
few	TRBV3-1	TRBJ2-3	TRBD2	CASSGTRHTDTQYF	TGTGCCAGCAGCGGGACTAGGCACACAGATACGCAGTATTTT
few	TRBV6-6	TRBJ2-7	NA	CASSYDTAYEQYF	TGTGCCAGCAGTTACGACACAGCCTACGAGCAGTACTTC
NA	TRBV24-1	TRBJ2-7	NA	CATSDRPGSEQYF	TGTGCCACCTCAGACAGACCGGGGAGCGAGCAGTACTTC
NA	TRBV7-9	TRBJ1-1	NA	CASSPTGPENTEAFF	TGTGCCAGCAGCCCTACGGGGCCCGAGAACACTGAAGCTTTCTTT
NA	TRBV10-2	TRBJ2-3	NA	CASKNGPDTQYF	TGCGCCAGCAAGAACGGGCCAGATACGCAGTATTTT
few	TRBV29-1	TRBJ2-3	NA	CSVDLQEWVSTDTQYF	TGCAGCGTTGATTTACAGGAGTGGGTTAGCACAGATACGCAGTATTTT
few	TRBV12-3/TRBV12-4	TRBJ1-5	NA	CASSFDSPNQPQHF	TGTGCCAGCAGCTTCGACAGCCCCAATCAGCCCCAGCATTTT
once	TRBV5-6	TRBJ2-7	TRBD1	CAGSLGDRREMSSYEQYF	TGTGCCGGCAGCTTGGGGGACAGGAGGGAAATGAGCTCCTACGAGCAGTACTTC
NA	TRBV4-3	TRBJ1-2	TRBD1	CASSQDTGDYGYTF	TGCGCCAGCAGCCAAGATACAGGGGACTATGGCTACACCTTC
NA	TRBV15	TRBJ2-3	NA	CATSRGRRASGTDTQYF	TGTGCCACCAGCAGAGGACGCCGCGCTAGCGGCACAGATACGCAGTATTTT
few	TRBV4-2	TRBJ2-7	NA	CASSPDLTSYEQYF	TGTGCCAGCAGCCCGGACCTAACCTCCTACGAGCAGTACTTC
few	TRBV7-2	TRBJ2-6	TRBD1	CASSSLGQGDWANVLTF	TGTGCCAGCAGCTCCTTAGGACAGGGGGACTGGGCCAACGTCCTGACTTTC
NA	TRBV12-3/TRBV12-4	TRBJ2-4	NA	CASSFGDIQYF	TGTGCCAGCAGTTTCGGTGACATTCAGTACTTC
NA	TRBV29-1	TRBJ2-1	TRBD2	CSVGTSGGVETQFF	TGCAGCGTCGGGACTAGCGGTGGGGTAGAGACCCAGTTCTTC
NA	TRBV20-1	TRBJ2-6	NA	CSARTYRVGGANVLTF	TGCAGTGCTAGAACCTATAGAGTTGGCGGGGCCAACGTCCTGACTTTC
NA	TRBV6-2/TRBV6-3	TRBJ2-1	NA	CASSSSTGRSLYNEQFF	TGTGCCAGCAGTTCCTCGACAGGCCGATCTCTCTACAATGAGCAGTTCTTC
many	TRBV27	TRBJ2-1	NA	CASRGPRSTRMGQFF	TGTGCCAGCAGAGGACCGCGGTCGACGAGAATGGGGCAGTTCTTC
few	TRBV6-6	TRBJ1-2	NA	CASSYAILTGGYTF	TGTGCCAGCAGTTACGCGATACTCACGGGGGGCTACACCTTC
few	TRBV12-3/TRBV12-4	TRBJ1-1	NA	CASSLLGAGEAFF	TGTGCCAGCAGTTTATTAGGGGCGGGTGAAGCTTTCTTT
NA	TRBV12-3/TRBV12-4	TRBJ2-1	NA	CASTPGTSSYNEQFF	TGTGCCAGCACTCCGGGTACTAGTTCCTACAATGAGCAGTTCTTC
few	TRBV12-3/TRBV12-4	TRBJ1-2	NA	CASSLLERYGYTF	TGTGCCAGCAGTTTACTGGAAAGATATGGCTACACCTTC
NA	TRBV20-1	TRBJ1-2	NA	CSADPPTAYGYTF	TGCAGTGCTGACCCGCCGACCGCCTATGGCTACACCTTC
NA	TRBV28	TRBJ2-3	TRBD1	CATLRGRTSTDTQYF	TGTGCCACCCTGAGGGGGCGTACTAGCACAGATACGCAGTATTTT
NA	TRBV4-3	TRBJ2-7	TRBD2	CASSQGLAGGLRNYEQYF	TGCGCCAGCAGCCAAGGTTTAGCGGGGGGTCTCCGAAACTACGAGCAGTACTTC
NA	TRBV7-9	TRBJ1-4	TRBD1	CASIGTDLATNEKLFF	TGTGCCAGCATAGGGACAGACCTTGCAACTAATGAAAAACTGTTTTTT